One sample yielded the 28 T cell receptor beta chains listed below, sequenced in a study of blood T cell repertoires in COVID-19. Assay: immunoSEQ multiplex PCR; the TCRdb copy retains only in-frame clones and omits some. Of fewer than 150,000 clones in the sample, 88% were seen once. The sample taken for sequencing was peripheral blood. The receptors were sampled from a human donor in a cohort sampled during active COVID-19.

The chain carries TRBV6-9 and TRBJ2-5; 10 bases match TRBD1. Germline CDR1 and CDR2: MNHGY and SVAAGI. The CDR3 has 16 amino acids. Trimming at V came to 6 bases and at J to 2 bases, leaving 9 bases not matched to a gene. The CDR3 reads CASRCPGTGVQETQYF. The CDR3 DNA sequence: TGTGCCAGCAGATGTCCCGGGACAGGGGTTCAAGAGACCCAGTACTTC.

This clone came up a few times. V gene TRBV2 combines with J gene TRBJ1-5; 7 nucleotides align to TRBD1. Losses at the gene ends were 3 bases for V and 4 bases for J; bases not matched to a gene: 9. Germline lookup yields CDR1 SNHLY and CDR2 FYNNEI. The CDR3 is 16 amino acids. The CDR3 coding sequence is TGTGCCAGCAGTGATATCGGCAGGGGGAGGAATCAGCCCCAGCATTTT. Protein product: CASSDIGRGRNQPQHF.

The chain is built from TRBV3-1 (or the pseudogene TRBV3-2) and TRBJ1-1; possible D gene TRBD1, 6 bases. Germline V CDR1 and CDR2: LGHDT, YNNKEL (reference sequence). V was clipped by 6 bases and J by 8 bases, with 16 bases between them. CDR3 length: 13 amino acids. CDR3 loop: CASSLLAGAEAFF. The CDR3 DNA reads as TGTGCCAGCAGTTTGCTAGCGGGGGCGGAAGCTTTCTTT.

The CDR3 DNA reads TGTGCCAGCAGCTTGGCTCCGGGGGGAAGTCAGCCCCAGCATTTT. Amino acid sequence: CASSLAPGGSQPQHF. This chain links TRBV5-5 with TRBJ1-5; a weak D match, TRBD1 (5 bases). V was pared by 0 bases and J by 6 bases, with 13 bases between. Germline loops: CDR1 SGHKS, CDR2 YYEKEE (reference sequence). The CDR3 has 15 residues.

The chain combines TRBV29-1 with TRBJ1-5; D not certain. The ends were cut back, 6 bases at V and 7 bases at J, with 16 bases in the middle. In germline, CDR1 is SQVTM, CDR2 ANQGSEA. This CDR3 has 13 amino acids. CDR3 loop: CSVGDQAGQPQHF. Written as DNA, the CDR3 is TGCAGCGTGGGAGATCAGGCTGGGCAGCCCCAGCATTTT.

J is TRBJ2-3 and V is TRBV10-3, with D possibly matching TRBD2 (5 bases). Germline V gives CDR1 ENHRY, CDR2 SYGVKD. Trimming took 4 bases from V and 1 from J, leaving 9 bases between them. This CDR3 has 14 amino acids. The CDR3 is CAISVGEGTDTQYF. CDR3 DNA: TGTGCCATCAGTGTCGGGGAAGGCACAGATACGCAGTATTTT.

The chain couples TRBV6-1 to TRBJ1-4; 7 bases line up with TRBD1. Germline values: CDR1 MNHNS, CDR2 SASEGT. CDR3 size: 13 residues. V was pared by 2 bases and J by 8 bases, with 2 bases of the junction left unmatched. The CDR3 nucleotides read TGTGCCAGCAGTGAAAGGACAGGCGAAAAACTGTTTTTT. It translates to CASSERTGEKLFF.

The chain employs TRBV2 and TRBJ2-7, with D possibly TRBD1 on 6 matching bases. V was cut by 9 bases and J by 5 bases, with 17 bases left in between. Germline V lookup: CDR1 SNHLY, CDR2 FYNNEI. The CDR3 totals 13 residues. The CDR3 DNA reads TGTGCCAGTACAGGGACCTTGTTCAACGAGCAGTACTTC. Its protein product is CASTGTLFNEQYF. Together with reference TRBV2 and TRBJ2-7, the CDR3 gives the full variable domain: EPEVTQTPSHQVTQMGQEVILRCVPISNHLYFYWYRQILGQKVEFLVSFYNNEISEKSEIFDDQFSVERPDGSNFTLKIRSTKLEDSAMYFCASTGTLFNEQYFGPGTRLTVT.

The chain joins TRBV6-5 to TRBJ1-4; D is unclear. This CDR3 spans 11 amino acids. Trimming left V 8 bases short and J 5 bases short, with 6 bases between. Looked up from germline, CDR1 is MNHEY and CDR2 is SVGAGI. The CDR3 region is CASRENEKLFF. Here the CDR3 DNA reads TGTGCCAGCCGGGAGAATGAAAAACTGTTTTTT.

V and J are TRBV6-5 and TRBJ1-1; D may be TRBD1 (5 bases). V was trimmed by 4 bases and J by 4 bases, leaving 10 bases between them. The length of the CDR3 is 13 residues. Germline values: CDR1 MNHEY, CDR2 SVGAGI. Written as DNA, the CDR3 is TGTGCCAGCAGTTCCTCTAGGGGCACTGAAGCTTTCTTT. Translating gives CASSSSRGTEAFF.

The chain couples TRBV25-1 to TRBJ1-3; the D is unclear. The CDR3 sequence is 15 residues long. The germline CDR1 and CDR2 sequences are MGHDK and SYGVNS. V dropped 2 bases and J dropped 0 bases, with 8 bases sitting between them. The CDR3 reads CASSESRISGNTIYF. CDR3 nucleotide sequence: TGTGCCAGCAGTGAAAGCAGGATCTCTGGAAACACCATATATTTT.

The CDR3 coding sequence is TGCAGTGGTTTGGACGGGAGTAAAGCTTTCTTT. It specifies CSGLDGSKAFF. The chain employs TRBV20-1 and TRBJ1-1; D is ambiguous. In germline, CDR1 is DFQATT, CDR2 SNEGSKA (reference sequence). The CDR3 totals 11 residues. Trimming stripped 7 bases from V and 9 bases from J, with 15 bases between.

Comments on this clone: Other nucleotide sequences in the sample specify the same CDR3. This chain links TRBV11-1 with TRBJ2-7, with TRBD1 identical over 9 bases. The CDR3 loop spans 13 amino acids. V was clipped by 4 bases and J by 4 bases; unmatched bases: 2. Germline values: CDR1 SGHAT, CDR2 FQDESV (reference sequence). This chain's CDR3 is CASSWDRAYEQYF. CDR3 nucleotides: TGTGCCAGCAGCTGGGACAGGGCATACGAGCAGTACTTC.

The chain has TRBV4-2 and TRBJ1-2; no reliable D call. Per the germline V gene, CDR1 is LGHNA and CDR2 is YNFKEQ. V was shortened by 2 bases and J by 8 bases, with 15 bases between the two germline ends. The CDR3 covers 14 residues. CDR3 sequence: CASSQRGPGGGYTF. CDR3 DNA sequence: TGTGCCAGCAGCCAAAGAGGGCCCGGAGGGGGCTACACCTTC.

As regards this clone: One end of the junction is discordant with germline, which a read error may explain. Here the CDR3 DNA reads TGTCCTAGTCCCGGGGGGACGAACACCGGGGAGCTGTTTTTT. Translated, it gives CPSPGGTNTGELFF. This chain links TRBV23-1 with TRBJ2-2; 7 bases agree with TRBD2. TRBV23-1 is recorded as an ORF, its role being uncertain. The CDR3 totals 14 residues.

The chain links TRBV5-4 to TRBJ2-7; D might be TRBD2 (6 bases). CDR1 is SGHNT, CDR2 YYREEE, per germline (reference sequence). This CDR3 contains 15 residues. This CDR3 is CATEGRSTSSYEQYF. The CDR3 DNA is TGTGCTACGGAGGGGCGTTCCACGAGCTCCTACGAGCAGTACTTC.

The gene calls are TRBV7-8 and TRBJ1-2, with no clear D. CDR1 and CDR2 from the germline V gene are SGHVS and FQNEAQ. The germline V and J ends were trimmed by 5 bases and 4 bases, with 14 bases remaining between them. The CDR3 is made up of 14 amino acids. For the CDR3, the DNA is TGTGCCAGCAGCAGGTTGGAGCAGCCCTATGGCTACACCTTC. This codes for CASSRLEQPYGYTF.

The rearrangement links TRBV2 to TRBJ1-2; 9 nucleotides align to TRBD1. The V gene's germline CDR1 is SNHLY and CDR2 FYNNEI. The CDR3 runs to 14 residues. With 7 bases clipped from V and 8 bases from J, the junction kept 11 bases outside the gene matches. The CDR3 bases are TGTGCCAGCAATTTAGGGACAGGGACAGGGGGCTACACCTTC. Its protein product is CASNLGTGTGGYTF.

This clone was detected only a few times. A junction end diverges from the germline sequence, so it may reflect a read error. The chain couples TRBV7-7 to TRBJ2-7; D may be TRBD2 (6 bases). This CDR3 region has 16 residues. In germline, CDR1 is SSHAT, CDR2 FNYEAQ (reference sequence). The CDR3, as DNA: TGTGCTAGCAGCTTATTCCGCGGGACCCTCTCCTACGAGCAGTACTTC. Translated: CASSLFRGTLSYEQYF.

This sequence joins TRBV11-2 and TRBJ1-2, with a tentative D call TRBD1 (5 bases). Trimming stripped 4 bases from V and 7 bases from J, with 19 bases between. Germline V gene data show CDR1 as SGHAT and CDR2 as FQNNGV. The CDR3 runs 15 residues. This CDR3 reads CASSYSGGGAGGYTF. The CDR3, as DNA: TGTGCCAGCAGCTACAGTGGTGGGGGAGCGGGTGGCTACACCTTC.

The rearrangement joins TRBV2 to TRBJ1-2, with no clear D. Deletions cut 4 bases from V and 1 base from J, with 7 bases between. Per germline, CDR1 SNHLY and CDR2 FYNNEI. The CDR3 has 13 residues. The CDR3 nucleotides are TGTGCCAGCAGTGGTGAGCTTAACTATGGCTACACCTTC. It yields the protein CASSGELNYGYTF. The full variable domain, with the rest looked up from reference TRBV2 and TRBJ1-2, is EPEVTQTPSHQVTQMGQEVILRCVPISNHLYFYWYRQILGQKVEFLVSFYNNEISEKSEIFDDQFSVERPDGSNFTLKIRSTKLEDSAMYFCASSGELNYGYTFGSGTRLTVV.

This clone was detected only a few times. The chain recombines TRBV9 with TRBJ2-7; D not resolved. The CDR3 runs to 16 residues. Germline V gene sequence: CDR1 SGDLS, CDR2 YYNGEE. V lost 4 bases and J lost 2, with 19 bases in between. CDR3 DNA: TGTGCCAGCAGCCCATCTCAACAAATCGCGGCCTACGAGCAGTACTTC. This gives the protein CASSPSQQIAAYEQYF.

V and J are TRBV9 and TRBJ2-1; D is ambiguous. Deletions cut 0 bases from V and 0 bases from J, with 7 bases between. CDR1 and CDR2 (germline): SGDLS, YYNGEE. CDR3 length equals 15 residues. The CDR3 protein is CASSVEAVSYNEQFF. For the CDR3, the DNA is TGTGCCAGCAGCGTAGAGGCGGTCTCCTACAATGAGCAGTTCTTC.

In this sample, this clone turned up a few times. CDR3 coding DNA: TGTGCCAGCAGCTTCCCAGGAGGGAAGAGAGAAGCTTTCTTT. Translation: CASSFPGGKREAFF. The V call is TRBV7-3, the J call TRBJ1-1; the D is unclear. Looked up from germline, CDR1 is SGHTA and CDR2 is FQGTGA. This CDR3 region has 14 residues. Trimming cost V 3 bases and J 8 bases, with 16 bases left between them. Full variable domain (rest looked up from reference TRBV7-3 and TRBJ1-1): GAGVSQTPSNKVTEKGKYVELRCDPISGHTALYWYRQSLGQGPEFLIYFQGTGAADDSGLPNDRFFAVRPEGSVSTLKIQRTERGDSAVYLCASSFPGGKREAFFGQGTRLTVV.

The V call is TRBV27, the J call TRBJ2-2; the match to TRBD1 covers 7 bases. Germline V lookup: CDR1 MNHEY, CDR2 SMNVEV (reference sequence). The CDR3 runs to 15 residues. V lost 6 bases, J lost 2 bases, and 6 bases stayed unmatched. CDR3 region: CASSADRANTGELFF. The CDR3 nucleotides are TGTGCCAGCAGCGCAGACAGGGCTAACACCGGGGAGCTGTTTTTT.

V is TRBV19 and J is TRBJ2-5; 7 nucleotides align to TRBD1. From germline, CDR1 is LNHDA and CDR2 SQIVND (reference sequence). Unmatched junction bases numbered 15, after V lost 1 base and J lost 7 bases. The CDR3 totals 17 residues. The CDR3 is CASSIVPRQGYMGTQYF. CDR3 DNA: TGTGCCAGTAGTATAGTTCCGCGACAGGGTTATATGGGGACCCAGTACTTC.

The chain has TRBV6-5 and TRBJ1-4, with 9 bases aligning to TRBD1. CDR1 is MNHEY, CDR2 SVGAGI, per germline. Unmatched junction bases numbered 3, after V lost 6 bases and J lost 7 bases. The CDR3 has 13 amino acids. The CDR3 nucleotides are TGTGCCAGCAGGGGACAGGGTGGTGAAAAACTGTTTTTT. Protein product: CASRGQGGEKLFF.

The rearrangement joins TRBV7-6 to TRBJ2-7; a weak D match, TRBD1 (5 bases). Per the germline V gene, CDR1 is SGHVS and CDR2 is FNYEAQ. This CDR3 region has 16 residues. Trimming took off 1 base at V and 3 bases at J, with 16 bases between the two ends. The CDR3 sequence is CASSLGALQENYEQYF. The CDR3 DNA sequence: TGTGCCAGCAGCTTAGGGGCCTTACAGGAGAACTACGAGCAGTACTTC. Combining the CDR3 with reference TRBV7-6 and TRBJ2-7 gives the whole variable domain GAGVSQSPRYKVTKRGQDVALRCDPISGHVSLYWYRQALGQGPEFLTYFNYEAQQDKSGLPNDRFSAERPEGSISTLTIQRTEQRDSAMYRCASSLGALQENYEQYFGPGTRLTVT.